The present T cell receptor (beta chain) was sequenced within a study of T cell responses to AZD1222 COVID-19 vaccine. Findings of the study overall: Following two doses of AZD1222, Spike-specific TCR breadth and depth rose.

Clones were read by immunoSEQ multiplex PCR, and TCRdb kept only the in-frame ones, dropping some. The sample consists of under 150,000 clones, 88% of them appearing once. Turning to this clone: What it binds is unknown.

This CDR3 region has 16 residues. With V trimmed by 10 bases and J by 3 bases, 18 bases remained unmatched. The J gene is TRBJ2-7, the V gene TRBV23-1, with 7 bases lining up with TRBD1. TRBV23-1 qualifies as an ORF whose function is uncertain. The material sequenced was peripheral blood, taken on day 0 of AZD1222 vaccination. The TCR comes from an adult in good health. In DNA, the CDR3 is TGCGCCATCATTTCGAGCGCCGGGACAGAGAGCTACGAGCAGTACTTC. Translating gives CAIISSAGTESYEQYF.